The sequence of this T cell receptor beta chain was determined in a study of T cells in Graves' hyperthyroidism and ophthalmopathy. This clonotype was detected many times. V lost 2 bases, J lost 5 bases, and 13 bases lay in between. The CDR3 has 15 residues. From germline, CDR1 is MNHNS and CDR2 SASEGT. RNA transcripts provided the source from which TCR beta CDR3 regions were amplified. HTBI primers were used for first-round RT-PCR of the TCR CDR3. TCRdb fed the multiplex PCR reads into MiXCR, producing one record per CDR3 protein. The table records over 700,000 distinct CDR3 sequences, under 20% of them present only once.

The chain combines TRBV6-1 with TRBJ2-1, with D uncertain. The sample comprised blood. The receptor comes from a woman between 45 and 65 years old with Graves' hyperthyroidism that later progressed to Graves' ophthalmopathy. The CDR3 reads CASSELVTLDNEQFF. The CDR3 DNA follows: TGTGCCAGCAGTGAATTAGTAACTCTGGACAATGAGCAGTTCTTC.